This T cell receptor (beta chain) was profiled in a study of metastatic and nonmetastatic thyroid tumors. Study background: Repertoire data that came from the blood and tumor or nodule tissue of malignant and benign thyroid patients were compared.

CDR1 and CDR2 (germline): MNHGY, SAAAGT. CDR3 length: 15 amino acids. Trimming removed 6 bases from V and 3 bases from J; junction bases left unmatched: 10. Methods used by the authors: The distant-metastasis classifier for papillary thyroid cancer was built from CDR3 differences across clinicopathological groups. TCRdb re-processed the PCR reads through MiXCR. The V and J calls and clone size come from TCRdb's table, not from the authors' own analysis. The sample contains some 21,000 clones, more than 20% of which appear only once. Thyroid surgery was performed in patients who had received no treatment beforehand.

Input material: blood. The sequence came from a male donor with papillary thyroid cancer or a benign thyroid nodule (not recorded which). Some clones in this sample may be carry-over from other donors' samples. This chain uses TRBV6-8 with TRBJ1-1; 7 nucleotides match TRBD1. CDR3 amino acids: CASRNQTGPDTEAFF. CDR3 nucleotides: TGTGCCAGCAGGAACCAGACAGGGCCGGACACTGAAGCTTTCTTT.